This is a list of T cell receptor beta chains from one sample in a study of cytomegalovirus exposure and HLA in healthy donors. TCRdb keeps only in-frame clones here, not all; method: immunoSEQ multiplex PCR. The repertoire consists of around 110,000 clones, with around 85% occurring once and the leading ten covering less than 2.5%. The sample comprised PBMCs. These receptors all come from a man aged 25-45 years in good health and CMV-seronegative. CDR3s leave out the opening cysteine and the closing phenylalanine or tryptophan.

TRBJ2-7,TRBV30,AWSAQYEQY
TRBJ2-7,TRBV4-3,ASSQEGTGDLEQY
TRBJ1-1,TRBV19,AVMGFTEAF
TRBJ2-7,TRBV4-3,ASSQGTGYSYEQY
TRBJ2-3,TRBV9,ASSVEGGGDTQY
TRBJ1-6,TRBV6-7,ASSYRDRSSYNSPLH
TRBJ2-6,TRBV28,ASSFGSFPGANGLT
TRBJ1-1,TRBV27,ASRLKTQGRGIEAF
TRBJ2-5,TRBV2,ASLMTGRVETQY
TRBJ2-1,TRBV18,ASSLAGGSDEQF
TRBJ1-5,TRBV30,AWTTGYSNQPQH
TRBJ1-1,TRBV28,ASSRTGLTLEAF
TRBJ1-2,TRBV2,ATKTGQGYGYT
TRBJ2-3,TRBV6-5,ACAEASGVTDTQY
TRBJ1-4,TRBV28,ASSPTGTNEKLF
TRBJ1-1,TRBV27,ASSSPPGRNTEAF
TRBJ1-3,TRBV6-1,ASSRGGAGNTIY
TRBJ1-1,TRBV5-1,ASSLARGAGGYTEAF
TRBJ2-1,TRBV6-4,ASSDSGQDSNEQF
TRBJ2-1,TRBV7-2,ASSRTGFGYNEQF
TRBJ2-7,TRBV23-1,APLFIRDRGPYYEQY
TRBJ1-4,TRBV7-2,ASSLALGPGGSEKLF
TRBJ2-7,TRBV9,ASSVVSGYEQY
TRBJ1-2,TRBV10-3,AISDREYGYT
TRBJ2-1,TRBV15,ATSTRTGPNYNEQF
TRBJ2-1,TRBV18,ASSPLVPPYNEQF
TRBJ2-7,TRBV7-9,ASSLLKMDEQY
TRBJ2-3,TRBV27,ASSSRWEGFSTDTQY
TRBJ1-2,TRBV6-5,ASSYSSGRAQNGYT
TRBJ1-2,TRBV5-8,ASSLGRQGGHYGYT
TRBJ1-2,TRBV7-2,ASSSGPTGVYGYT
TRBJ2-3,TRBV7-9,ASSLLAGGRTDTQY